A single sample is the source of the 6 T cell receptor beta chains below, sequenced in a study of CD8+ T cells in alopecia areata. Extracted from the samples, RNA was reverse transcribed into cDNA to serve as the sequencing template. Only in-frame clones appear in the TCRdb table, and some are missing; sequencing was by immunoSEQ multiplex PCR. The sample consists of approximately 200,000 clones, 45% to 75% of them appearing once. Treatment denoted: oral pan-JAK inhibitor, 5-10 mg twice daily. The specimen comprised CD4+ T cells sorted from blood, sampled at week 4, from a patient treated with tofacitinib. Receptor source: a human donor with alopecia areata.

This sequence joins TRBV11-2 and TRBJ2-1; D remains unclear. V lost 5 bases and J 1 base, leaving 9 bases between the germline ends. Germline CDR1 is SGHAT and CDR2 is FQNNGV. The CDR3 extends over 14 amino acids. DNA for the CDR3: TGTGCCAGCAGCGAGTTACGGTCCTACAATGAGCAGTTCTTC. This sequence encodes CASSELRSYNEQFF.

The V call is TRBV9, the J call TRBJ2-3, with D possibly matching TRBD2 (5 bases). The CDR3 totals 15 residues. The V end lost 3 bases, the J end lost 4 bases, and 15 bases lay between the germline ends. CDR1 is SGDLS, CDR2 YYNGEE, per germline. CDR3 DNA sequence: TGTGCCAGCAGCGCGGGGTTTCGAGCAGCAGATACGCAGTATTTT. Translating gives CASSAGFRAADTQYF.

The genes are TRBV30 and TRBJ2-2, with 10 positions matching TRBD1. The CDR3 has 14 residues. The V and J ends lost 2 bases and 7 bases, in that order; junction bases with no gene match: 4. Germline-derived CDR1 and CDR2 are GTSNPN and SVGIG (reference sequence). The CDR3 region is CAWSRTGGIGELFF. The DNA of the CDR3 is TGTGCCTGGAGTAGGACAGGGGGTATCGGGGAGCTGTTTTTT.

This clone came up a few times. The chain links TRBV19 to TRBJ1-5; D gene ambiguous. Germline CDR1 is LNHDA and CDR2 is SQIVND (reference sequence). This CDR3 is 14 amino acids long. V dropped 5 bases and J dropped 9 bases, with 17 bases sitting between them. CDR3 sequence reads: CASSPDGSGRPQHF. In nucleotides, the CDR3 is TGTGCCAGTAGTCCGGACGGGTCGGGTAGGCCCCAGCATTTT. The full variable domain, in which reference TRBV19 and TRBJ1-5 provide the parts outside the CDR3, is DGGITQSPKYLFRKEGQNVTLSCEQNLNHDAMYWYRQDPGQGLRLIYYSQIVNDFQKGDIAEGYSVSREKKESFPLTVTSAQKNPTAFYLCASSPDGSGRPQHFGDGTRLSIL.

The CDR3 region has the DNA TGCAGCGTCGGGATGAACACCGGGGAGCTGTTTTTT. Amino acid sequence: CSVGMNTGELFF. V gene TRBV29-1 combines with J gene TRBJ2-2, with a weak D call TRBD2 (5 bases). This CDR3 comprises 12 residues. Trimming removed 6 bases at V and 1 base at J, with 6 bases between. Germline V CDR1 and CDR2: SQVTM, ANQGSEA.

The chain couples TRBV20-1 to TRBJ2-5, with D tentatively TRBD2 (5 bases). The germline CDR1 and CDR2 sequences are DFQATT and SNEGSKA (reference sequence). Trimming took 5 bases from V and 3 from J, leaving 7 bases between them. There are 11 residues in the CDR3. The CDR3: CSAERKETQYF. In nucleotides, the CDR3 is TGCAGTGCTGAGCGGAAAGAGACCCAGTACTTC.